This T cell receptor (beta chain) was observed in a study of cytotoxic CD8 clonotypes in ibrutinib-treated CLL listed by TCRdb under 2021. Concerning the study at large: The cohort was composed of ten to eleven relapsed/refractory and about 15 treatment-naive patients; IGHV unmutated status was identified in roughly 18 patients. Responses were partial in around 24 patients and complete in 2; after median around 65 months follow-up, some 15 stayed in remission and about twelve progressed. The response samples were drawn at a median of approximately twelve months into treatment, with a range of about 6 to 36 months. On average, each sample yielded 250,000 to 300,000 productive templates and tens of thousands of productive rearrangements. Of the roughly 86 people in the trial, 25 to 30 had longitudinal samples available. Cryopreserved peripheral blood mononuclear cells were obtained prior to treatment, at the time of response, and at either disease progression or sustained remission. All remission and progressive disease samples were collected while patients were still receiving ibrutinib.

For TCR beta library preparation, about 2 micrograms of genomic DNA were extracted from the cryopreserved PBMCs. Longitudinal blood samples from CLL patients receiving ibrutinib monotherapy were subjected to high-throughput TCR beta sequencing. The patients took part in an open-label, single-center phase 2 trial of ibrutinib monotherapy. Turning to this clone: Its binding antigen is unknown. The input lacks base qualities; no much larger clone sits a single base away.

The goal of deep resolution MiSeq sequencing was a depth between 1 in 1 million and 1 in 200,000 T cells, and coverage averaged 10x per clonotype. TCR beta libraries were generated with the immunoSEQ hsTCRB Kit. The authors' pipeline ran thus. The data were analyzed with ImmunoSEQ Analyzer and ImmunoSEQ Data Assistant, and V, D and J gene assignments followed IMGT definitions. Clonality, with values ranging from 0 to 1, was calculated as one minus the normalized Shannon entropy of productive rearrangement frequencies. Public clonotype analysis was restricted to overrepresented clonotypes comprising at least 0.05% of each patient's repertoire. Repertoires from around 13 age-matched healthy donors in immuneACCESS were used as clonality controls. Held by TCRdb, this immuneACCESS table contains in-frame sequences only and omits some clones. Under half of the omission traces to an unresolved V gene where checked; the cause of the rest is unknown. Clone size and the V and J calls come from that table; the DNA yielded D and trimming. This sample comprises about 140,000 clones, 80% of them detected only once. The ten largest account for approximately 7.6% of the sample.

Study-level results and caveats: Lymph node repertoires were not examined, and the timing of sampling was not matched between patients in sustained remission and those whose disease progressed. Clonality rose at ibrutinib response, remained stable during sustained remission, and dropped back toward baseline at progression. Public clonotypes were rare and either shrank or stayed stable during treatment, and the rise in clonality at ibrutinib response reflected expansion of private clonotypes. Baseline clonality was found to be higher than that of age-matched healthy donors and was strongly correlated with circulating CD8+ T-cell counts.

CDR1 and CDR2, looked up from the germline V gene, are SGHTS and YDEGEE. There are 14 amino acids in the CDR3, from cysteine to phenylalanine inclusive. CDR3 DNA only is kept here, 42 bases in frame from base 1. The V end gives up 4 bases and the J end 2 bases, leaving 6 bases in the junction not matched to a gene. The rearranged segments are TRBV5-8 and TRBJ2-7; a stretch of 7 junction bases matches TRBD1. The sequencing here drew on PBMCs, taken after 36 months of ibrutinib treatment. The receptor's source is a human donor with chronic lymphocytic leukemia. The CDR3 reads CASSPGQVPYEQYF. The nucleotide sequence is TGTGCCAGCAGCCCAGGACAGGTCCCCTACGAGCAGTACTTC.